This is a list of T cell receptor beta chains from one sample in a study of cytomegalovirus exposure and HLA in healthy donors. Assay used: immunoSEQ multiplex PCR; TCRdb lists only in-frame clones, some missing. This sample has fewer than 250,000 clones, with approximately 86% found just once. Material for sequencing was PBMCs. The receptors originated from a boy aged 2 to 10 in good health and CMV-seronegative. Each CDR3 is given with its conserved first and last residue. The D gene is left open where the match is weak. A clone size is listed for some rows: how often the clone was seen (once, few, many), or a class if it is expanded.

d_call clone_size j_call v_call cdr3_nt cdr3_aa
TRBD2 . TRBJ2-3 TRBV11-2 TGTGCCAGCAGCTTAGTGGCTAGCGGGAGTTCAGATACGCAGTATTTT CASSLVASGSSDTQYF
. . TRBJ1-2 TRBV7-9 TGTGCCAGCAGCTTAGGAGCTAACTATGGCTACACCTTC CASSLGANYGYTF
. . TRBJ2-3 TRBV6-5 TGTGCCAGCAGTTACATGGACAGCAGGACGCAGTATTTT CASSYMDSRTQYF
. . TRBJ2-1 TRBV28 TGTGCCAGCAGTTCAGACAGCCATGAGCAGTTCTTC CASSSDSHEQFF
. . TRBJ2-7 TRBV28 TGTGCCAGCAGAAAAGGGGGAACCTACGAGCAGTACTTC CASRKGGTYEQYF
TRBD2 few TRBJ2-6 TRBV4-1 TGCGCCAGCAGCCAACTAGCGGGAGTAGTAACTGGGGCCAACGTCCTGACTTTC CASSQLAGVVTGANVLTF
TRBD2 . TRBJ2-3 TRBV5-4 TGTGCCAGCAGCACCCGGACGGGGGGGGCAGATACGCAGTATTTT CASSTRTGGADTQYF
. . TRBJ1-5 TRBV19 TGTGCCAGTAGTCCACTCAATCAGCCCCAGCATTTT CASSPLNQPQHF
. . TRBJ2-5 TRBV6-4 TGTGCCAGCAGGGTGGCCGCTAGTATAACGCAAGAGACCCAGTACTTC CASRVAASITQETQYF
. . TRBJ2-7 TRBV28 TGTGCCAGCAGTACGAACAGGGCCCTCAGCTCCTACGAGCAGTACTTC CASSTNRALSSYEQYF
TRBD1 . TRBJ2-5 TRBV30 TGTGCCTGGAGTCCGACAGGGCTGGAAGAGACCCAGTACTTC CAWSPTGLEETQYF
TRBD1 . TRBJ1-1 TRBV25-1 TGTGCCAGCAGTCCGGACAGGCCGAACACTGAAGCTTTCTTT CASSPDRPNTEAFF
. . TRBJ2-3 TRBV9 TGTGCCAGCAGCCCAGGGGTGACGAATACGCAGTATTTT CASSPGVTNTQYF
. . TRBJ2-7 TRBV6-5 TGTGCCAGCAGTTTCCGGGACTCCTACCCCTACGAGCAGTACTTC CASSFRDSYPYEQYF
. . TRBJ2-3 TRBV10-1 TGCGCCAGCAGTGACGGAGAGACGCAGTATTTT CASSDGETQYF
TRBD2 . TRBJ2-2 TRBV18 TGTGCCAGCGACGGGACTAGCGGGAGTTCCGACACCGGGGAGCTGTTTTTT CASDGTSGSSDTGELFF
. . TRBJ1-1 TRBV29-1 TGCAGCGTCCCGGACAGCGGGGATGAAGCTTTCTTT CSVPDSGDEAFF
TRBD1 . TRBJ2-1 TRBV10-1 TGCGCCAGCAGTGGAGGCAGGGGGCTCTCCTACAATGAGCAGTTCTTC CASSGGRGLSYNEQFF
. . TRBJ2-7 TRBV5-1 TGCGCCAGCAGCTTGGGCCAGGCCCACTACGAGCAGTACTTC CASSLGQAHYEQYF
TRBD1 . TRBJ1-2 TRBV5-1 TGCGCCAGCAGCCCAGGGGGTGGCTACACCTTC CASSPGGGYTF
. . TRBJ1-1 TRBV9 TGTGCCAGCAGCGTAAGCGAGGACACTGAAGCTTTCTTT CASSVSEDTEAFF
. . TRBJ2-5 TRBV5-1 TGCGCCAGCAGCTTGGTCCCGTGGGGGCAGGGTAATGTTCGAGAGACCCAGTACTTC CASSLVPWGQGNVRETQYF
. . TRBJ2-2 TRBV19 TGTGCCAGTAATATCGGACAAAAGAACACCGGGGAGCTGTTTTTT CASNIGQKNTGELFF
. . TRBJ1-5 TRBV18 TGTGCCAGCTCGCCGGGGGGCAGCAATCAGCCCCAGCATTTT CASSPGGSNQPQHF
TRBD1 . TRBJ2-5 TRBV27 TGTGCCAGCAGCTCAATACCGGGACAGGGATCGTCCAGAGAGACCCAGTACTTC CASSSIPGQGSSRETQYF
. . TRBJ1-5 TRBV6-6 TGTGCCAGCAGCCAGGTATATAGCAATCAGCCCCAGCATTTT CASSQVYSNQPQHF
. . TRBJ2-5 TRBV2 TGTGCCAGCAGTGAAGCGCGGCGGTCCACTCAAGAGACCCAGTACTTC CASSEARRSTQETQYF
. . TRBJ1-2 TRBV30 TGTGCCTGGAGTCGACTTGGACAGTTCTATGGCTACACCTTC CAWSRLGQFYGYTF
. . TRBJ1-5 TRBV5-1 TGCGCCAGCAGGTCGACAGAAGAGTCGCCCCAGCATTTT CASRSTEESPQHF
. . TRBJ2-5 TRBV9 TGTGCCAGCAGCGTAGACAGGTCGGAGACCCAGTACTTC CASSVDRSETQYF
. . TRBJ1-5 TRBV19 TGTGCCAGTCTATCTCGGGGGAAGGGGACCCAGCCCCAGCATTTT CASLSRGKGTQPQHF
TRBD1 . TRBJ2-7 TRBV5-1 TGCGCCAGCAGCTTGACAGGGGCGATCTACGAGCAGTACTTC CASSLTGAIYEQYF
. . TRBJ1-1 TRBV7-9 TGTGCCAGCAGCTTAGTTGCCGGGGGACTCACTGAAGCTTTCTTT CASSLVAGGLTEAFF
TRBD2 . TRBJ2-7 TRBV7-2 TGTGCCAGCAGCTGGGGGACTAGCGGGAGGTACAAATTCACCTACGAGCAGTACTTC CASSWGTSGRYKFTYEQYF
. . TRBJ1-6 TRBV21-1 TGTGCCAGCAGCAAAGCACCTCTCTACAGGATTTATAATTCACCCCTCCACTTT CASSKAPLYRIYNSPLHF
TRBD1 . TRBJ1-1 TRBV6-5 TGTGCCAGCAGTGCCACAGGGGTGGGGACTGAAGCTTTCTTT CASSATGVGTEAFF
. once TRBJ1-1 TRBV2 TGTGCCAGCAGTCCAGACAGGTGGGCTTTCTTT CASSPDRWAFF
TRBD1 few TRBJ1-5 TRBV6-1 TGTGCCAGCAGTCCCCGGGACAGGATTAATCAGCCCCAGCATTTT CASSPRDRINQPQHF
TRBD2 . TRBJ2-3 TRBV25-1 TGTGCCAGCTCCGGGACTAGCGGAGGCACAGATACGCAGTATTTT CASSGTSGGTDTQYF
. . TRBJ1-6 TRBV30 TGTGCCTGCCTAAGGTTCCAGGGCCCCCTCCACTTT CACLRFQGPLHF
. . TRBJ1-4 TRBV5-4 TGTGCCAGCAGCTTGGCCGACGGGGTCGGGGAGGAAAAACTGTTTTTT CASSLADGVGEEKLFF
TRBD1 . TRBJ2-7 TRBV28 TGTGCCAGCAGTTTTCGAGGACAGGGGGCCTACGAGCAGTACTTC CASSFRGQGAYEQYF
. . TRBJ1-4 TRBV9 TGTGCCAGCAGCGCAAAGAGTGCAACTAATGAAAAACTGTTTTTT CASSAKSATNEKLFF
TRBD2 . TRBJ2-5 TRBV19 TGTGCCAGTAGTATCGAGGGAGGGGTCCAAGAGACCCAGTACTTC CASSIEGGVQETQYF
. . TRBJ1-1 TRBV27 TGTGCCAGCAGTCAAGTGGGAGGGGGAAACACTGAAGCTTTCTTT CASSQVGGGNTEAFF
TRBD1 . TRBJ1-4 TRBV4-1 TGCGCCAGCAGCCAAACCCCCGACAGGGTTGGTTGGGAAAAACTGTTTTTT CASSQTPDRVGWEKLFF
TRBD1 once TRBJ1-1 TRBV7-9 TGTGCCAGCAGACCCGGACAGGGGGGATACGAAGCTTTCTTT CASRPGQGGYEAFF
TRBD1 . TRBJ2-2 TRBV6-4 TGTGCCAGCAAAGAGGGGGCCGACACCGGGGAGCTGTTTTTT CASKEGADTGELFF
. few TRBJ2-2 TRBV4-2 TGTGCCAGCAGCCAAGATGGCCCATCCACCGGGGAGCTGTTTTTT CASSQDGPSTGELFF
TRBD2 . TRBJ2-1 TRBV5-6 TGTGCCAGCAGCTTGAAACCTGGACTAGCGGGGGCCTACAATGAGCAGTTCTTC CASSLKPGLAGAYNEQFF
TRBD2 . TRBJ2-2 TRBV10-1 TGCGCCAGCAGGGGCGTGGGAGCGGGAAACACCGGGGAGCTGTTTTTT CASRGVGAGNTGELFF
. . TRBJ2-4 TRBV21-1 TGTGCCAGCAGCAAGCCGGGACAGGGGCCCTTAGCCAAAAACATTCAGTACTTC CASSKPGQGPLAKNIQYF
TRBD1 once TRBJ2-7 TRBV2 TGTGCCAGTTACCAGGGGGTTGAGCAGTACTTC CASYQGVEQYF
. . TRBJ2-3 TRBV5-1 TGCGCCAGCAGCCCAGGGGCCAGCACAGATACGCAGTATTTT CASSPGASTDTQYF
. . TRBJ1-1 TRBV29-1 TGCAGCGTTGATGGGGTCGGAGGAACTGAAGCTTTCTTT CSVDGVGGTEAFF